The 14 T cell receptor beta chains reported below all come from one sample, sequenced in a study of regulatory T cells in long-lasting Graves disease. Stated time point: newly diagnosed GD, antithyroid drugs for less than 3 months. RNA isolated from PBMCs was used to make the TCR library. Both iRepertoire HTBI primers and Arm-PCR of CDR3 regions were used to build the TCR beta libraries. TCRdb re-called the multiplex PCR reads with MiXCR, one entry per CDR3 protein. The sample lists a few hundred thousand distinct CDR3 sequences; 20% to 25% were seen once. Sequencing was performed on peripheral blood mononuclear cells (PBMCs), taken at new diagnosis, from a patient treated with antithyroid drugs. The receptors come from a female donor with Graves disease.

As regards this clonotype: A far bigger clonotype differs at one base, so this is likely a read error. The genes are TRBV7-3 and TRBJ2-4; D tentatively reads TRBD1 or TRBD2 (5 bases each). CDR3 length: 14 residues. Germline V gives CDR1 SGHTA, CDR2 FQGTGA. CDR3 residues: CASSLWQGGGERFF. In nucleotides, the CDR3 is TGTGCCAGCAGCTTATGGCAGGGTGGTGGTGAGCGGTTCTTC.

This clonotype was recorded many times. The genes are TRBV28 and TRBJ2-1, with D perhaps TRBD1 or TRBD2 (5 bases each). The CDR3 totals 12 residues. The V and J ends lost 2 bases and 8 bases respectively, with 7 bases between them. The germline V gene encodes CDR1 MDHEN and CDR2 SYDVKM. The CDR3 is CASSLGGYEQFF. The CDR3 bases are TGTGCCAGCAGTTTAGGGGGTTATGAGCAGTTCTTC.

The chain joins TRBV7-2 to TRBJ2-4; D possibly corresponds to TRBD1 (6 bases). CDR1 is SGHTA and CDR2 is FQGNSA in the germline V gene. This CDR3 comprises 16 residues. V was pared by 4 bases and J by 0 bases, with 13 bases between. DNA of the CDR3: TGTGCCAGCAGCTCAGGTGGGGGCGGAGCCAAAAACATTCAGTACTTC. Protein sequence: CASSSGGGGAKNIQYF.

This clonotype was observed a handful of times. Given a far larger clone just one base away, this is likely a sequencing read error. It is likely a read error, because the conserved phenylalanine at the end of the CDR3 is missing. The chain is built from TRBV7-9 and TRBJ2-1; maybe TRBD1 (6 bases). From germline, CDR1 is SEHNR and CDR2 FQNEAQ (reference sequence). V was shortened by 5 bases and J by 5 bases, with 13 bases between the two germline ends. The CDR3 extends over 14 amino acids. CDR3 region: CASSLDRTDNEQFL. As DNA, the CDR3 is TGTGCCAGCAGCCTAGACAGGACAGACAATGAGCAGTTCCTC.

This clonotype was found many times. This sequence joins TRBV28 and TRBJ1-2; the D gene is possibly TRBD1 (5 bases). The germline gives CDR1 MDHEN, CDR2 SYDVKM. V lost 7 bases and J 7 bases, leaving 19 bases between the germline ends. The CDR3 spans 14 residues. CDR3 region: CASTKPGRVFGYTF. In nucleotides, the CDR3 is TGTGCCAGCACCAAACCGGGACGGGTTTTTGGCTACACCTTC.

This clonotype has at least ten counts. The chain joins TRBV7-9 to TRBJ2-5; 7 bases map to TRBD1. Germline CDR1 is SEHNR and CDR2 is FQNEAQ (reference sequence). Trimming cost V 0 bases and J 2 bases; bases outside gene matches: 3. The CDR3 runs 15 residues. Here the CDR3 DNA reads TGTGCCAGCAGCTTAGCCCCGACAGGGCAAGAGACCCAGTACTTC. It is translated as CASSLAPTGQETQYF.

The rearrangement joins TRBV30 to TRBJ2-1, with unresolved D. The CDR3 extends over 14 amino acids. V was cut by 0 bases and J by 5 bases, with 11 bases left in between. Germline values: CDR1 GTSNPN, CDR2 SVGIG (reference sequence). CDR3 DNA: TGTGCCTGGAGTGTTCTCCCCGTAGACAATGAGCAGTTCTTC. Protein product: CAWSVLPVDNEQFF.

There are a few counts of this clonotype. This chain connects TRBV14 to TRBJ1-2; no clear D. This CDR3 spans 13 amino acids. The germline V gene encodes CDR1 SGHDN and CDR2 FVKESK. The V and J ends lost 4 bases and 8 bases respectively, with 14 bases between them. The CDR3 bases are TGTGCCAGCAGCCTGCACAGACCGGGCGGCTACACCTTC. The encoded protein is CASSLHRPGGYTF.

A few counts support this clonotype. This chain uses TRBV3-1 with TRBJ1-2; the D gene is possibly TRBD1 (5 bases). In germline, CDR1 is LGHDT, CDR2 YNNKEL (reference sequence). V lost 1 base, J lost 4 bases, and 10 bases lay in between. The CDR3 consists of 14 residues. The CDR3 DNA is TGTGCCAGCAGCCAAGGACAGAGTTTCTATGGCTACACCTTC. The encoded protein is CASSQGQSFYGYTF.

This clonotype has at least ten counts. The gene calls are TRBV11-1 and TRBJ2-5, with 8 bases that match TRBD1. V dropped 2 bases and J dropped 4; count of bases not matched to a gene: 6. Germline V gene lookup returns CDR1 SGHAT and CDR2 FQDESV (reference sequence). The CDR3 consists of 15 residues. The CDR3 DNA reads TGTGCCAGCAGCTTAAGGGCCGACAGGGGAGAGACCCAGTACTTC. This gives the protein CASSLRADRGETQYF.

The genes are TRBV6-2 or TRBV6-3 and TRBJ2-2; 7 positions agree with TRBD1. The germline gives CDR1 MNHEY, CDR2 SVGEGT. With V trimmed by 9 bases and J by 1 base, 5 bases remained unmatched. The length of the CDR3 is 14 residues. The CDR3 spells CASYWTGNTGELFF. CDR3 bases: TGTGCCAGTTACTGGACAGGGAACACCGGGGAGCTGTTTTTT.

About this clonotype: This sequence may be a read error, since a much larger clone differs from it by one base. The CDR3 DNA reads as TGTGCCAGCAGCTTATCCAGCAGGGGGTACAATGAGCAGTTCTTC. Translating it yields CASSLSSRGYNEQFF. The chain uses TRBV7-9 and TRBJ2-1; TRBD1 matches 7 bases. CDR1 and CDR2 (germline): SEHNR, FQNEAQ (reference sequence). The V and J ends lost 2 bases and 4 bases, in that order; junction bases with no gene match: 5. This CDR3 region has 15 residues.

Worth noting for this clonotype: A far larger clone is only one base removed, so a read error is likely. This rearrangement joins TRBV11-3 to TRBJ2-1; 9 bases map to TRBD1. Per the germline V gene, CDR1 is SGHNT and CDR2 is YENEEA. Germline trimming cut 4 bases from V and 9 bases from J; bases unmatched to any gene: 13. The CDR3 has 16 amino acids. The chain's CDR3 is CASSSDRGTGNGEQFF. The CDR3 bases are TGTGCCAGCAGCTCGGACCGGGGGACAGGGAACGGTGAGCAGTTCTTC. Full variable domain (outside the CDR3, taken from reference TRBV11-3 and TRBJ2-1): EAGVVQSPRYKIIEKKQPVAFWCNPISGHNTLYWYLQNLGQGPELLIRYENEEAVDDSQLPKDRFSAERLKGVDSTLKIQPAELGDSAVYLCASSSDRGTGNGEQFFGPGTRLTVL.

This clonotype showed up just a few times. CDR3 amino acids: CASSKGTHEQYF. CDR3 DNA sequence: TGTGCCAGCAGTAAGGGGACCCACGAGCAGTACTTC. The chain recombines TRBV6-2 or TRBV6-3 with TRBJ2-7, with D perhaps being TRBD1 or TRBD2 (5 bases each). CDR1 is MNHEY, CDR2 SVGEGT, per germline. V shed 5 bases and J shed 5 bases, with 10 bases lying between them. The CDR3 sequence is 12 residues long.